This T cell receptor beta chain stems from a study of cytotoxic CD8 clonotypes in ibrutinib-treated CLL (dated by TCRdb to 2020 to 2022). About the investigation overall: The cohort was composed of 10 to 11 relapsed/refractory and about 15 treatment-naive patients; IGHV unmutated status was identified in 17 patients. Responses were partial in roughly 24 patients and complete in 2; after median approximately 69 months follow-up, about 14 stayed in remission and 12 progressed. Samples at response were collected after a median of about 11 months of treatment, with a range of about 6 to 40 months. Samples averaged roughly 280,000 productive templates and about 94,000 productive rearrangements. Of the 85 to 90 participants in the trial, about 25 had longitudinal samples available. Cryopreserved peripheral blood mononuclear cells were obtained prior to treatment, at the time of response, and at either disease progression or sustained remission. Every remission and progressive disease sample was obtained while ibrutinib was still being received by the patients. Points the paper makes about the study in general: Public clonotypes were rare and either shrank or stayed stable during treatment, and the rise in clonality at ibrutinib response reflected expansion of private clonotypes. Sampling times were not matched between sustained-remission and progressing patients, and lymph node repertoires were not studied. Baseline clonality exceeded that of age-matched healthy donors and correlated strongly with circulating CD8+ T-cell counts. At ibrutinib response clonality went up, during sustained remission it held steady, and at progression it dropped back toward baseline.

Of note for this clone: The antigen it binds to is not known. One base away there is no much larger clone; base qualities are not given.

In the germline V gene, CDR1 corresponds to SGHTA and CDR2 to FQGNSA. Including the terminal cysteine and phenylalanine, the CDR3 comprises 17 residues. Solely the CDR3 DNA is kept, with 51 bases framed from the first base. V loses 7 bases, J loses 5 bases, and the germline ends lie 23 bases apart. On a MiSeq, deep resolution sequencing aimed for a depth between 1 in 1 million and 1 in 200,000 T cells, with each clonotype covered about 9.2x on average. TCR beta libraries were generated with the immunoSEQ hsTCRB Kit. As for how the authors treated the data: ImmunoSEQ Data Assistant and ImmunoSEQ Analyzer were used for data analysis, and V, D and J genes were assigned according to IMGT definitions. Clonality was computed as one minus normalized Shannon entropy of productive rearrangement frequencies, ranging from 0 to 1. Only overrepresented clonotypes making up at least 0.05% of the repertoire of each patient were included in the public clonotype analysis. Repertoires from approximately 12 age-matched healthy donors in immuneACCESS were used as clonality controls. In TCRdb, the immuneACCESS table is reduced to in-frame sequences with V and J assigned. These tables do not hold every clone; where another copy was compared, an unresolved V gene accounts for under half, and the others remain unexplained. The V and J calls and clone size are taken from that table; D and trimming were inferred from the DNA. The sample table lists about 130,000 clones, around 84% of them with a count of one. In total, the top ten clones hold approximately 3.5% of the sample.

The time point label, as the study defines it: around 2 years on ibrutinib. For TCR beta library preparation, 1.5 to 2 micrograms of genomic DNA was extracted from cryopreserved PBMCs. Longitudinal blood samples from CLL patients on ibrutinib monotherapy were analyzed using high-throughput TCR beta sequencing. The patients were enrolled in a single-center, open-label phase 2 trial of ibrutinib monotherapy. The origin of this receptor is a human donor with chronic lymphocytic leukemia. The rearranged segments are TRBV7-2 and TRBJ2-2, with the D gene uncertain. This specimen consisted of PBMCs, obtained after 24 months of ibrutinib treatment. The CDR3 region has the sequence CASILSLALLRTGELFF. The sequenced DNA is TGTGCCAGCATCCTTAGTTTGGCATTACTAAGGACCGGGGAGCTGTTTTTT. Supplemented by the reference TRBV7-2 and TRBJ2-2 proteins around the CDR3, the complete variable domain is GAGVSQSPSNKVTEKGKDVELRCDPISGHTALYWYRQSLGQGLEFLIYFQGNSAPDKSGLPSDRFSAERTGGSVSTLTIQRTQQEDSAVYLCASILSLALLRTGELFFGEGSRLTVL.